This T cell receptor beta chain was observed in a study of CD8 T cells in ankylosing spondylitis. General observations from the study: Disease-associated clones were CD8+ and fairly uncommon in peripheral blood. A TCR beta motif of eight or nine highly homologous variants seemed to mark ankylosing spondylitis blood.

Libraries for TCR beta were made by quantitative 5'-RACE with molecular barcodes. TCRdb ran MiXCR on the 5' RACE reads and lists one entry per CDR3 protein. The sample lists approximately 440,000 distinct CDR3 sequences, over 15% seen once, with 0.85% to 1.3% in the top ten. Trimming shortened V by 5 bases and J by 3 bases, and 17 bases separated the two germline ends. Per the germline V gene, CDR1 is SGHTA and CDR2 is FQGNSA. The length of the CDR3 is 15 residues. Turning to this clonotype: Its antigen is currently unknown.

Specimen: blood, either unsorted or a sorted T cell fraction (not recorded which). V is TRBV7-2 and J is TRBJ2-7; D perhaps matches TRBD2 (6 bases). The receptor was derived from a male donor with ankylosing spondylitis. The chain's CDR3 is CASSRRGWGSYEQYF. Here the CDR3 DNA reads TGTGCCAGCAGCCGGAGGGGTTGGGGTAGCTACGAGCAGTACTTC. Complete variable domain (other parts from reference TRBV7-2 and TRBJ2-7): GAGVSQSPSNKVTEKGKDVELRCDPISGHTALYWYRQSLGQGLEFLIYFQGNSAPDKSGLPSDRFSAERTGGSVSTLTIQRTQQEDSAVYLCASSRRGWGSYEQYFGPGTRLTVT.